Presented here are 12 T cell receptor beta chains from one specimen sequenced in a study of cytomegalovirus exposure and HLA in healthy donors. The repertoire was sequenced with immunoSEQ multiplex PCR; TCRdb's copy has only in-frame clones and lacks some. The sample yields about 130,000 clones, roughly 93% seen once. Sequenced input: PBMCs. These receptors all come from a woman younger than 35 in good health and CMV-seronegative.

V usage is TRBV16 and J usage is TRBJ1-4; possible D gene TRBD1, 5 bases. Trimming left V 4 bases short and J 1 base short, with 13 bases between. The CDR3 has 16 amino acids. CDR1 is KGHSY and CDR2 is FQNENV in the germline V gene. The CDR3 sequence: CASSRTLGGTNEKLFF. CDR3 nucleotides: TGTGCCAGCAGCCGAACACTCGGGGGAACTAATGAAAAACTGTTTTTT.

On this clone: An end of the junction differs from the germline gene, which may be a read error. The V gene is TRBV2, the J gene TRBJ1-4; D might be TRBD1 (5 bases). This CDR3 is 14 amino acids long. The germline gives CDR1 SNHLY, CDR2 FYNNEI. CDR3 sequence reads: CASTGDSTNEKLFF. CDR3 coding DNA: TGTGCCAGCACGGGGGACTCAACAAATGAAAAACTGTTTTTT. The full variable domain, in which reference TRBV2 and TRBJ1-4 provide the parts outside the CDR3, is EPEVTQTPSHQVTQMGQEVILRCVPISNHLYFYWYRQILGQKVEFLVSFYNNEISEKSEIFDDQFSVERPDGSNFTLKIRSTKLEDSAMYFCASTGDSTNEKLFFGSGTQLSVL.

This chain joins TRBV19 and TRBJ2-5, with D possibly TRBD2 on 6 matching bases. V shed 6 bases and J shed 5 bases, with 13 bases lying between them. The germline V gene encodes CDR1 LNHDA and CDR2 SQIVND (reference sequence). CDR3 size: 13 residues. CDR3 in amino acids: CASSRELQETQYF. The DNA for the CDR3 is TGTGCCAGTAGCCGGGAGCTTCAGGAGACCCAGTACTTC.

CDR3 protein: CASSIMSGNEKLFF. In nucleotides, the CDR3 is TGTGCCAGTAGTATTATGTCGGGGAATGAAAAACTGTTTTTT. V is TRBV19 and J is TRBJ1-4; D call uncertain. V shed 3 bases and J shed 5 bases, with 10 bases lying between them. This CDR3 has 14 residues. The germline V gene has CDR1 LNHDA and CDR2 SQIVND (reference sequence).

V gene TRBV5-4 combines with J gene TRBJ2-1; TRBD2 matches at 8 bases. After removal of 4 bases from V and 10 bases from J, the junction contained 10 bases not matched to a gene. The CDR3 contains 14 residues. The germline CDR1 and CDR2 sequences are SGHNT and YYREEE (reference sequence). CDR3 sequence: CASSPRTAGGEQFF. Written as DNA, the CDR3 is TGTGCCAGCAGCCCAAGGACGGCGGGGGGAGAGCAGTTCTTC.

The chain is built from TRBV6-5 and TRBJ2-7; 7 bases match TRBD2. The length of the CDR3 is 15 residues. The germline CDR1 and CDR2 sequences are MNHEY and SVGAGI. The V segment lost 3 bases and the J segment 4 bases; nucleotides outside the gene matches: 9. The CDR3 bases are TGTGCCAGCAGTTATGCTAGCGGACCCACTTACGAGCAGTACTTC. Translated, it gives CASSYASGPTYEQYF.

V is TRBV5-1 and J is TRBJ1-1; 7 bases align to TRBD1. The V gene's germline CDR1 is SGHRS and CDR2 YFSETQ. The V and J ends lost 7 bases and 4 bases, in that order; junction bases with no gene match: 4. The CDR3 is 12 amino acids. CDR3 DNA: TGCGCCAGCCGACAGGGTCCCACTGAAGCTTTCTTT. This gives the protein CASRQGPTEAFF.

This chain joins TRBV27 and TRBJ2-1; 11 nucleotides agree with TRBD1. The CDR3 spans 15 residues. V lost 4 bases, J lost 5 bases, and 4 bases stayed unmatched. Germline CDR1 reads MNHEY; CDR2 reads SMNVEV (reference sequence). This CDR3 is CASSYGTGGNNEQFF. In DNA form, the CDR3 reads TGTGCCAGCAGTTATGGGACAGGGGGGAACAATGAGCAGTTCTTC.

This chain uses TRBV27 with TRBJ2-2; 7 positions agree with TRBD2. CDR3 length: 14 residues. V lost 6 bases, J lost 4 bases, and 5 bases stayed unmatched. Germline CDR1 and CDR2: MNHEY and SMNVEV (reference sequence). For the CDR3, the DNA is TGTGCCAGCAGCCTAGCGGTGATCACCGGGGAGCTGTTTTTT. This gives the protein CASSLAVITGELFF.

The V gene is TRBV27, the J gene TRBJ2-7; the match to TRBD1 covers 7 bases. The CDR3 spans 14 residues. The V and J ends lost 6 bases and 7 bases, in that order; junction bases with no gene match: 12. Germline values: CDR1 MNHEY, CDR2 SMNVEV (reference sequence). CDR3 DNA sequence: TGTGCCAGCAGCGTACAGGGGCCCTCCGGGGAGCAGTACTTC. It translates to CASSVQGPSGEQYF.

This clone was recorded many times. The chain recombines TRBV11-2 with TRBJ1-1; D possibly corresponds to TRBD1 (5 bases). The CDR3 contains 15 residues. The V and J ends lost 5 bases and 3 bases respectively, with 16 bases between them. Looked up from germline, CDR1 is SGHAT and CDR2 is FQNNGV. CDR3 protein: CASSARLGGDTEAFF. The CDR3 DNA is TGTGCCAGCAGCGCACGCCTGGGAGGGGACACTGAAGCTTTCTTT.

Regarding this clone: Other DNA sequences in this sample translate to the same CDR3. The gene calls are TRBV2 and TRBJ1-5; unclear D gene. The germline CDR1 and CDR2 sequences are SNHLY and FYNNEI. V lost 8 bases and J 2 bases, leaving 7 bases between the germline ends. This CDR3 is 12 amino acids long. CDR3 amino acids: CASRSGNQPQHF. DNA for the CDR3: TGTGCCAGCCGGTCGGGCAATCAGCCCCAGCATTTT.